These 16 T cell receptor beta chains were all obtained from the same sample, sequenced in a study of graft-versus-host responses after intestinal transplantation. Assay used: immunoSEQ multiplex PCR; TCRdb lists only in-frame clones, some missing. This sample has roughly 56,000 clones, with 91% found just once. Sequenced material: PBMCs, taken almost 120 days after intestinal transplantation. Receptor source: a human patient who received an intestinal transplant, so some T cells may come from the graft donor.

The rearrangement uses TRBV18 and TRBJ1-5; D unclear. This CDR3 region has 13 residues. Germline V gives CDR1 KGHSH, CDR2 LQKENI. Trimming pared 2 bases from V and 2 bases from J, leaving 4 bases between. The CDR3 coding sequence is TGTGCCAGCTCACCAGGCCGCAATCAGCCCCAGCATTTT. Protein product: CASSPGRNQPQHF.

This chain uses TRBV5-8 with TRBJ2-1; 10 bases line up with TRBD2. The germline gives CDR1 SGHTS, CDR2 YDEGEE. The J segment lost 0 bases and the V segment lost 5 bases, leaving 5 bases of the junction unmatched. The CDR3 has 16 residues. In nucleotides, the CDR3 is TGTGCCAGCAGTCGACTAGCGGGCTACTCCTACAATGAGCAGTTCTTC. Protein: CASSRLAGYSYNEQFF.

The chain employs TRBV5-1 and TRBJ2-5; 12 nucleotides match TRBD2. Germline-derived CDR1 and CDR2 are SGHRS and YFSETQ. V shed 3 bases and J 6 bases; nucleotides not matched to a gene: 6. The CDR3 sequence is 15 residues long. CDR3 in amino acids: CASSSRLAGEQTQYF. In DNA form, the CDR3 reads TGCGCCAGCAGCTCACGACTAGCGGGGGAACAGACCCAGTACTTC.

The chain uses TRBV5-1 and TRBJ1-1; a possible D gene is TRBD1 (6 bases). CDR1 is SGHRS and CDR2 is YFSETQ in the germline V gene. The CDR3 extends over 14 amino acids. V lost 2 bases to trimming and J lost 5 bases, with 13 bases between them. CDR3 region: CASSFRVQGTEAFF. The CDR3 DNA reads TGCGCCAGCAGCTTTCGGGTCCAGGGGACTGAAGCTTTCTTT.

CDR3 region: CASRTGQSYEQYF. In nucleotides, the CDR3 is TGTGCCAGCAGAACAGGGCAGTCCTACGAGCAGTACTTC. The gene calls are TRBV7-9 and TRBJ2-7; tentative D call: TRBD1 (6 bases). Germline V gene sequence: CDR1 SEHNR, CDR2 FQNEAQ (reference sequence). This CDR3 has 13 amino acids. The germline V and J ends were trimmed by 6 bases and 1 base, with 10 bases remaining between them.

This sequence joins TRBV5-1 and TRBJ1-5, with 8 bases identical to TRBD1. The V gene's germline CDR1 is SGHRS and CDR2 YFSETQ. The CDR3 length is 16 residues. V dropped 0 bases and J dropped 4; count of bases not matched to a gene: 6. The CDR3 here is CASSLGGTGINQPQHF. DNA of the CDR3: TGCGCCAGCAGCTTGGGAGGGACAGGTATAAATCAGCCCCAGCATTTT.

The chain uses TRBV4-1 and TRBJ1-4; a weak D match, TRBD1 (5 bases). V was shortened by 4 bases and J by 8 bases, with 20 bases between the two germline ends. This CDR3 has 16 residues. Germline CDR1 is MGHRA and CDR2 is YSYEKL. This CDR3 is CASSPKPQGDREKLFF. In nucleotides, the CDR3 is TGCGCCAGCAGCCCGAAACCCCAGGGTGATAGGGAAAAACTGTTTTTT.

The CDR3 DNA is TGTGCCAGCAGTTTCTTCCTAGCGGGAGGGCCCCACAATGAGCAGTTCTTC. Translating it yields CASSFFLAGGPHNEQFF. The chain joins TRBV28 to TRBJ2-1; 12 nucleotides agree with TRBD2. The CDR3 has 17 residues. With 3 bases clipped from V and 5 bases from J, the junction kept 8 bases outside the gene matches. The germline V gene has CDR1 MDHEN and CDR2 SYDVKM.

The chain combines TRBV2 with TRBJ2-7, with unresolved D. The V end lost 2 bases, the J end lost 3 bases, and 8 bases lay between the germline ends. This CDR3 is 13 amino acids long. Germline CDR1 and CDR2: SNHLY and FYNNEI. CDR3 protein: CASSERQYYEQYF. The DNA of the CDR3 is TGTGCCAGCAGTGAAAGGCAGTACTACGAGCAGTACTTC. The variable domain in full, completed from reference TRBV2 and TRBJ2-7, reads EPEVTQTPSHQVTQMGQEVILRCVPISNHLYFYWYRQILGQKVEFLVSFYNNEISEKSEIFDDQFSVERPDGSNFTLKIRSTKLEDSAMYFCASSERQYYEQYFGPGTRLTVT.

The chain combines TRBV27 with TRBJ2-2, with 7 bases that match TRBD2. This CDR3 contains 14 residues. Per the germline V gene, CDR1 is MNHEY and CDR2 is SMNVEV (reference sequence). The ends lost 6 bases at V and 9 bases at J; junction bases unmatched: 10. The CDR3 DNA follows: TGTGCCAGCAGGGACGGACTAGTCCACCGGGAGCTGTTTTTT. Translating it yields CASRDGLVHRELFF.

The chain joins TRBV14 to TRBJ2-3, with unresolved D. V gave up 4 bases and J gave up 1 base, with 15 bases separating them. The CDR3 consists of 16 residues. Germline V gives CDR1 SGHDN, CDR2 FVKESK. CDR3 in amino acids: CASSPVRVVRTDTQYF. Here the CDR3 DNA reads TGTGCCAGCAGCCCAGTACGGGTAGTTCGCACAGATACGCAGTATTTT.

This chain joins TRBV28 and TRBJ2-5; 9 bases are a match to TRBD2. Germline loops: CDR1 MDHEN, CDR2 SYDVKM. J gave up 3 bases and V 6 bases, and 2 bases lay outside the gene matches. The CDR3 consists of 13 residues. The chain's CDR3 is CASRAGGEETQYF. The CDR3 DNA reads as TGTGCCAGCAGAGCGGGGGGCGAAGAGACCCAGTACTTC.

The chain couples TRBV2 to TRBJ1-6, with a weak D call TRBD1 (5 bases). Germline V gene sequence: CDR1 SNHLY, CDR2 FYNNEI. V lost 8 bases and J lost 7, with 15 bases in between. This CDR3 spans 14 amino acids. In nucleotides, the CDR3 is TGTGCCAGCCGGGGGAGGTCGTTCAATTCACCCCTCCACTTT. This codes for CASRGRSFNSPLHF.

The V and J genes are TRBV4-1 and TRBJ2-1, with TRBD2 matching over 8 bases. V dropped 2 bases and J dropped 0; count of bases not matched to a gene: 6. Germline CDR1 MGHRA, CDR2 YSYEKL. The CDR3 sequence is 17 residues long. CDR3 loop: CASSQLIAGLSYNEQFF. CDR3 nucleotide sequence: TGCGCCAGCAGCCAATTAATAGCGGGGCTCTCCTACAATGAGCAGTTCTTC.

This clone was detected a few times. The V and J genes are TRBV2 and TRBJ2-4; D gene ambiguous. This CDR3 comprises 12 residues. The germline gives CDR1 SNHLY, CDR2 FYNNEI. V was clipped by 4 bases and J by 7 bases, with 8 bases between them. In DNA, the CDR3 is TGTGCCAGCAGTGGAGCTCCGAACATTCAGTACTTC. Translated, it gives CASSGAPNIQYF. The entire variable domain, with the rest obtained from reference TRBV2 and TRBJ2-4, is as follows: EPEVTQTPSHQVTQMGQEVILRCVPISNHLYFYWYRQILGQKVEFLVSFYNNEISEKSEIFDDQFSVERPDGSNFTLKIRSTKLEDSAMYFCASSGAPNIQYFGAGTRLSVL.

V usage is TRBV27 and J usage is TRBJ1-5; 7 nucleotides agree with TRBD1. Unmatched junction bases numbered 10, after V lost 2 bases and J lost 6 bases. Germline V gene lookup returns CDR1 MNHEY and CDR2 SMNVEV (reference sequence). The CDR3 covers 16 residues. Written as DNA, the CDR3 is TGTGCCAGCAGTTTAGGTACAGGGGCGCCGGGTCAGCCCCAGCATTTT. Protein sequence: CASSLGTGAPGQPQHF.